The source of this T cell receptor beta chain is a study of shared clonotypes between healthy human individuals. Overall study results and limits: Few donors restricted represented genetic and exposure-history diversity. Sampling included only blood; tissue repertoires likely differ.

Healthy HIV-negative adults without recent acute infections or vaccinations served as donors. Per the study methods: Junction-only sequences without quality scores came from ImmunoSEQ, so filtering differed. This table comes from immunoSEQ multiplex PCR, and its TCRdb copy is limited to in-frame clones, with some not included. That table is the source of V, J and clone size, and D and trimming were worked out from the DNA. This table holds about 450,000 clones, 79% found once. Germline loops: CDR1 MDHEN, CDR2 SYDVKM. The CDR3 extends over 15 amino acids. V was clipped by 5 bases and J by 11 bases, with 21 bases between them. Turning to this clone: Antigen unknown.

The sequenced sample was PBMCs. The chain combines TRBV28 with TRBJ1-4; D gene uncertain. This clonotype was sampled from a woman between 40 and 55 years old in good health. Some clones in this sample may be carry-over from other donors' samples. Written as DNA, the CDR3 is TGTGCCAGCAGTCCGACTGACACTTCCTCTGGGAAACTGTTTTTT. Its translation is CASSPTDTSSGKLFF.